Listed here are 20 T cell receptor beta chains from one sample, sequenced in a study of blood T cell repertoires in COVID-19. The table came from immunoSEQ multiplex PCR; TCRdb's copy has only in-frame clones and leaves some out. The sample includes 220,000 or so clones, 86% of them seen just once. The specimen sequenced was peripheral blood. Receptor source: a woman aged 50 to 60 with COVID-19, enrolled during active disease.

This CDR3 is CASSPWRGPSTDTQYF. The CDR3 DNA reads TGTGCCAGCTCACCCTGGCGGGGCCCTAGCACAGATACGCAGTATTTT. J is TRBJ2-3 and V is TRBV18; a possible D gene is TRBD2 (6 bases). The germline gives CDR1 KGHSH, CDR2 LQKENI. The CDR3 extends over 16 amino acids. Between the trimmed V and J ends, which lost 3 bases and 0 bases, there was a span of 13 bases.

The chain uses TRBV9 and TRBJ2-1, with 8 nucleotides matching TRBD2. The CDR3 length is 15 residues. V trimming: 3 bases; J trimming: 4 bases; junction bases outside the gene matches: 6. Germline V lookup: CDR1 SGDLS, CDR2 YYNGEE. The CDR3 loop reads CASSDPGGAYNEQFF. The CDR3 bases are TGTGCCAGCAGCGACCCCGGGGGGGCATACAATGAGCAGTTCTTC.

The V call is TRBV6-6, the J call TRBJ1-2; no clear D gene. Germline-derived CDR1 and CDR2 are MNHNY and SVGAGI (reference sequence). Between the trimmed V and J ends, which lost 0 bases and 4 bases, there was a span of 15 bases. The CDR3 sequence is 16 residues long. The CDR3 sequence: CASSYSSGGEGYGYTF. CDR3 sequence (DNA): TGTGCCAGCAGTTACTCGTCGGGTGGGGAGGGCTATGGCTACACCTTC.

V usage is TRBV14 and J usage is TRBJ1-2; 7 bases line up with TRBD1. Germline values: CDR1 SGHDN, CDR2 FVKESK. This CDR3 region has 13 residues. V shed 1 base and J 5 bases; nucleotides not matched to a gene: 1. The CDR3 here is CASSQGTGYGYTF. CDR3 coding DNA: TGTGCCAGCAGCCAAGGGACAGGTTATGGCTACACCTTC.

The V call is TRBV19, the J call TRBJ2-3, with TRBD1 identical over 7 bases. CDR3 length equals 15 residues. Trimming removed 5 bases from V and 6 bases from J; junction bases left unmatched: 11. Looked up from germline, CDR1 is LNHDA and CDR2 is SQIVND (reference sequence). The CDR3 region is CASSPLDRSGDTQYF. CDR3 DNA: TGTGCCAGTAGTCCGCTGGACAGGTCCGGGGATACGCAGTATTTT.

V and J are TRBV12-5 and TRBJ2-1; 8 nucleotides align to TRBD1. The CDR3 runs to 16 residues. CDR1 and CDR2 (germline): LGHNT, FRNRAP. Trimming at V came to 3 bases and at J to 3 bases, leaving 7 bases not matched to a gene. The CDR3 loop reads CASGFATGTGYNEQFF. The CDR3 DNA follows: TGTGCTAGTGGTTTCGCGACCGGGACAGGCTACAATGAGCAGTTCTTC.

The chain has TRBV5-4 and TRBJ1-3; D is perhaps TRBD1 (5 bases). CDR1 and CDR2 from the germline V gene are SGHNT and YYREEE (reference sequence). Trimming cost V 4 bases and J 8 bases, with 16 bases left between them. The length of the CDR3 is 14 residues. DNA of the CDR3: TGTGCCAGCAGCCCCAGGGAATCAAGGGACACCATATATTTT. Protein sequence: CASSPRESRDTIYF. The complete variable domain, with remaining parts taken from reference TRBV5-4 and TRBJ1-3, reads ETGVTQSPTHLIKTRGQQVTLRCSSQSGHNTVSWYQQALGQGPQFIFQYYREEENGRGNFPPRFSGLQFPNYSSELNVNALELDDSALYLCASSPRESRDTIYFGEGSWLTVV.

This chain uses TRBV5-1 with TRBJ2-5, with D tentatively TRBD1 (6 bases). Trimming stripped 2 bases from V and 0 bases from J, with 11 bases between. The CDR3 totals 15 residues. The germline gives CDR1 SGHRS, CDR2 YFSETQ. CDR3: CASSFLQGHQETQYF. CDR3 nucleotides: TGCGCCAGCAGCTTTTTACAGGGTCACCAAGAGACCCAGTACTTC. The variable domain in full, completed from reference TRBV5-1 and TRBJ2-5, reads KAGVTQTPRYLIKTRGQQVTLSCSPISGHRSVSWYQQTPGQGLQFLFEYFSETQRNKGNFPGRFSGRQFSNSRSEMNVSTLELGDSALYLCASSFLQGHQETQYFGPGTRLLVL.

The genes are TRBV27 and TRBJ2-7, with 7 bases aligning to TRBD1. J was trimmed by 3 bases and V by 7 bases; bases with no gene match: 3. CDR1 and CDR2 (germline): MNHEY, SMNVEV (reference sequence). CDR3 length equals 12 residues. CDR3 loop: CASMGTDYEQYF. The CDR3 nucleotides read TGTGCCAGCATGGGGACAGACTACGAGCAGTACTTC.

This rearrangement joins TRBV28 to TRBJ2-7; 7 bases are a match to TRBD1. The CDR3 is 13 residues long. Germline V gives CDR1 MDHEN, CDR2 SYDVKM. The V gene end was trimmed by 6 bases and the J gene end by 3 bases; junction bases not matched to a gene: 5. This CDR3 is CASRNRGFYEQYV. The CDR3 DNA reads TGTGCCAGCAGGAACAGGGGTTTCTACGAGCAGTACGTC.

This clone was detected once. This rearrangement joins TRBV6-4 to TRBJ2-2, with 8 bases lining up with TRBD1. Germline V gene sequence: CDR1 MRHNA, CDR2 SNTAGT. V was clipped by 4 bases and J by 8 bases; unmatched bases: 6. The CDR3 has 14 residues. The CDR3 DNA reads TGTGCCAGCAGTGCCCGACAGGGGAGAGGGGAGCTGTTTTTT. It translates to CASSARQGRGELFF.

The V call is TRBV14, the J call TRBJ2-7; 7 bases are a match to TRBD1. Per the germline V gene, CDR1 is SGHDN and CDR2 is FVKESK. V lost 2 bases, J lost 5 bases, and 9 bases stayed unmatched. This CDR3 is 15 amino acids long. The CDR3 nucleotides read TGTGCCAGCAGCCAATTGACGACAGGGCAGCACGAGCAGTACTTC. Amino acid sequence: CASSQLTTGQHEQYF.

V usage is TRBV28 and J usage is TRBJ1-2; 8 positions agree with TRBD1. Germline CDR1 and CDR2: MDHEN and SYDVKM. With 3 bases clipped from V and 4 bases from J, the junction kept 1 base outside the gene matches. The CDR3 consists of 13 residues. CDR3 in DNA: TGTGCCAGCAGTTTGGGGACAGGCTATGGCTACACCTTC. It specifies CASSLGTGYGYTF.

CDR3 in DNA: TGTGCCAGCAGCTTAGGACAGCGGAACACTGAAGCTTTCTTT. The encoded protein is CASSLGQRNTEAFF. This sequence joins TRBV7-2 and TRBJ1-1; possible D gene TRBD1, 5 bases. CDR3 length: 14 amino acids. CDR1 is SGHTA, CDR2 FQGNSA, per germline. V was cut by 1 base and J by 1 base, with 7 bases left in between.

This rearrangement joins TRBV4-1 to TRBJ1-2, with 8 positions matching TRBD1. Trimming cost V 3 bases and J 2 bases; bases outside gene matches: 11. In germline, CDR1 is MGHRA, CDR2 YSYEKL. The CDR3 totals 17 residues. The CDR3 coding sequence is TGCGCCAGCAGCCATGCGAATCGACAGGGGTACAACTATGGCTACACCTTC. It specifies CASSHANRQGYNYGYTF.

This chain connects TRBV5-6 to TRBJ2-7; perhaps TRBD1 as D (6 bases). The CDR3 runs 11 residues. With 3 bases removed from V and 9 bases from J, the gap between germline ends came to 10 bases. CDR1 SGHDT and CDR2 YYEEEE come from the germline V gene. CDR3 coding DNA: TGTGCCAGCAGCTCAGGGGAAGGGCAGTACTTC. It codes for CASSSGEGQYF. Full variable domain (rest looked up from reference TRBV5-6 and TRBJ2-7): DAGVTQSPTHLIKTRGQQVTLRCSPKSGHDTVSWYQQALGQGPQFIFQYYEEEERQRGNFPDRFSGHQFPNYSSELNVNALLLGDSALYLCASSSGEGQYFGPGTRLTVT.

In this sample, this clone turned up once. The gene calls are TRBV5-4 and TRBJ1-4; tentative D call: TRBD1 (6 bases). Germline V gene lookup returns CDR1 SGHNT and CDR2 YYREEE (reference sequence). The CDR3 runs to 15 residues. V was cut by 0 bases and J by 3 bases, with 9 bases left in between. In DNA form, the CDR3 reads TGTGCCAGCAGCTTGGGTGGACAGTCTAATGAAAAACTGTTTTTT. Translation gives CASSLGGQSNEKLFF. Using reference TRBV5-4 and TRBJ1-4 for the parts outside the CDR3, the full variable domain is ETGVTQSPTHLIKTRGQQVTLRCSSQSGHNTVSWYQQALGQGPQFIFQYYREEENGRGNFPPRFSGLQFPNYSSELNVNALELDDSALYLCASSLGGQSNEKLFFGSGTQLSVL.

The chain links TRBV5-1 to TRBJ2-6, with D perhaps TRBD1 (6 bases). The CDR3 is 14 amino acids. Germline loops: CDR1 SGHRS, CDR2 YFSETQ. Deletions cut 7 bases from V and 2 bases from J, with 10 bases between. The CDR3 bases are TGCGCCAGCGCAGGGGTGACTGGGGCCAACGTCCTGACTTTC. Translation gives CASAGVTGANVLTF.

CDR3 DNA: TGCGCCAGCAGCTTGGCGGGGGGGAACTCTGGAAACACCATATATTTT. Amino acid sequence: CASSLAGGNSGNTIYF. This chain uses TRBV5-1 with TRBJ1-3; D might be TRBD1 (5 bases). In germline, CDR1 is SGHRS, CDR2 YFSETQ. V dropped 0 bases and J dropped 0 bases, with 10 bases sitting between them. The CDR3 length is 16 residues.

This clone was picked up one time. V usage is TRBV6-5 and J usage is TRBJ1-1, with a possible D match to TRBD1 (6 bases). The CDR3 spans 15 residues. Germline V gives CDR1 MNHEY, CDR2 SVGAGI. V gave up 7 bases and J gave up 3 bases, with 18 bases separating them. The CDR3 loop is CASTLLTGTHTEAFF. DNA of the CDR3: TGTGCCAGCACCCTCCTTACAGGGACCCACACTGAAGCTTTCTTT.